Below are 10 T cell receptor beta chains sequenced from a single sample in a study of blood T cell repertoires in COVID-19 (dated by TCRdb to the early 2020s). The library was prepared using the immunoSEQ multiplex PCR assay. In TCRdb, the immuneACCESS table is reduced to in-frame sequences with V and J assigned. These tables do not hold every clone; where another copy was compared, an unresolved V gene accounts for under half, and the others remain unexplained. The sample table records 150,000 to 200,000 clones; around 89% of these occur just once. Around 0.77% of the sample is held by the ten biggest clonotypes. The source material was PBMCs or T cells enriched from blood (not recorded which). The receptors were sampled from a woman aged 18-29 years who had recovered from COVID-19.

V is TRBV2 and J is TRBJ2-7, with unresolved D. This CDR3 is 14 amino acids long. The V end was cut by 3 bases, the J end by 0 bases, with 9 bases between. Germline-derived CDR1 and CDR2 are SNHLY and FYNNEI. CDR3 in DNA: TGTGCCAGCAGTGAGGGCTCCCTCTCCTACGAGCAGTACTTC. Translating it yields CASSEGSLSYEQYF.

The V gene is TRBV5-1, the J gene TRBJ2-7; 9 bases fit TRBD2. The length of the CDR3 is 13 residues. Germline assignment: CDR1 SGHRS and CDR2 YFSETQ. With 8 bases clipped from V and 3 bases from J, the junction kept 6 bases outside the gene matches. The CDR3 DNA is TGCGCCAGACATTTAGCGGGAGTCTACGAGCAGTACTTC. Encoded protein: CARHLAGVYEQYF.

CDR3 coding DNA: TGTGCCAGCAGCAAGAATAGGTTTCGACAGGGAACTGGAAACACCATATATTTT. This encodes CASSKNRFRQGTGNTIYF. The chain uses TRBV7-8 and TRBJ1-3, with 7 bases lining up with TRBD1. CDR1 is SGHVS, CDR2 FQNEAQ, per germline. The CDR3 has 18 amino acids. V trimming: 5 bases; J trimming: 2 bases; junction bases outside the gene matches: 15.

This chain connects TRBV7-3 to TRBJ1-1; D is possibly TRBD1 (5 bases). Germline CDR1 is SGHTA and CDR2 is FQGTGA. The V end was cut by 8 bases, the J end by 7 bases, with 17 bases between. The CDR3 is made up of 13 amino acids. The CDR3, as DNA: TGTGCCAGCTCCCTCGAAGACAGATTTGAAGCTTTCTTT. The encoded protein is CASSLEDRFEAFF.

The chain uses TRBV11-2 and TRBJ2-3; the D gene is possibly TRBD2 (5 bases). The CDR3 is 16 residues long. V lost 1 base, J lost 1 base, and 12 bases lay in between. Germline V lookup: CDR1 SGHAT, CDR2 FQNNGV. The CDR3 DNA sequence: TGTGCCAGCAGCTTAGGAATTCCCGGGGGCACAGATACGCAGTATTTT. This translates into CASSLGIPGGTDTQYF.

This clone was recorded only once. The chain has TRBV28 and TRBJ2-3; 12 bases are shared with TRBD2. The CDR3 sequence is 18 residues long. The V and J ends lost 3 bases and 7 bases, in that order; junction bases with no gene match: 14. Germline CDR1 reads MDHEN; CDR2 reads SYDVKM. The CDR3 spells CASSFPPVTSGRLNTQYF. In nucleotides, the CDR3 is TGTGCCAGCAGTTTCCCTCCCGTGACTAGCGGGAGATTGAATACGCAGTATTTT.

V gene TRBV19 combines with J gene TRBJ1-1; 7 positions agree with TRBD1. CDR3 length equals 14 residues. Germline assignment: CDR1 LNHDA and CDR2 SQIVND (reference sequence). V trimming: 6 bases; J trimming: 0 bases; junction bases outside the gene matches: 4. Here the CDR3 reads CASRPDRVNTEAFF. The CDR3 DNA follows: TGTGCCAGTAGACCAGACAGGGTGAACACTGAAGCTTTCTTT. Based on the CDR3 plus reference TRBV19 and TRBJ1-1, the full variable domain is DGGITQSPKYLFRKEGQNVTLSCEQNLNHDAMYWYRQDPGQGLRLIYYSQIVNDFQKGDIAEGYSVSREKKESFPLTVTSAQKNPTAFYLCASRPDRVNTEAFFGQGTRLTVV.

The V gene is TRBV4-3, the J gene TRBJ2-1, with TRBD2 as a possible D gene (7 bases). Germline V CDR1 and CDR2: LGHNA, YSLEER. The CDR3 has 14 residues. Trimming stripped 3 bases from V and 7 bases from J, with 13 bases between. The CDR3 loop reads CASSQEGGRNEQFF. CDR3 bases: TGCGCCAGCAGCCAGGAGGGGGGGAGGAATGAGCAGTTCTTC.

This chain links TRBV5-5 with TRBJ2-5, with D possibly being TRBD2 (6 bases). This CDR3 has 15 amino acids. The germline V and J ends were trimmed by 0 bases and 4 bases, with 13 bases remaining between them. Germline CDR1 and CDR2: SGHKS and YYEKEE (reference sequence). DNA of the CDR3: TGTGCCAGCAGCTTGGTTGCGGGGTCGGTAGAGACCCAGTACTTC. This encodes CASSLVAGSVETQYF.

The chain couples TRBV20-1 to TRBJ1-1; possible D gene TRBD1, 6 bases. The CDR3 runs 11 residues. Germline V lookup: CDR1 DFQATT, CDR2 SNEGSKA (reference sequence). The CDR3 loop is CTQGKGDEAFF. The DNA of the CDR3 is TGCACCCAGGGTAAGGGGGATGAAGCTTTCTTT.